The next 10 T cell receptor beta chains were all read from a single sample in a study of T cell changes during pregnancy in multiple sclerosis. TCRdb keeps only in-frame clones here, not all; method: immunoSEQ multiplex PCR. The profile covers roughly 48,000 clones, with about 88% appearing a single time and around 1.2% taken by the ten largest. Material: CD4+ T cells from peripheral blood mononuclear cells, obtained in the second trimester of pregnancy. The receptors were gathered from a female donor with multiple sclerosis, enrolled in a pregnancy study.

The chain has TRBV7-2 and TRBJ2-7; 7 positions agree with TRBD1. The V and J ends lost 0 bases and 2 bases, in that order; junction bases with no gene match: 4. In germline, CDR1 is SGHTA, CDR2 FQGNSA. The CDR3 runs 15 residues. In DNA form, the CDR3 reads TGTGCCAGCAGCTTAGCAGGGACAGAGACCTACGAGCAGTACTTC. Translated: CASSLAGTETYEQYF.

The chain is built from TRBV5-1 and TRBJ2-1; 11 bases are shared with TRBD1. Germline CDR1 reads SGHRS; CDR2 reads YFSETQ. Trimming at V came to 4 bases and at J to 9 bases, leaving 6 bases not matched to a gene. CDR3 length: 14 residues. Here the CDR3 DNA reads TGCGCCAGCAGCGAGGGGACAGGGGGGGGTGAGCAGTTCTTC. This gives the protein CASSEGTGGGEQFF. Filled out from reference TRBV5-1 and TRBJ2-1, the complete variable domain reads KAGVTQTPRYLIKTRGQQVTLSCSPISGHRSVSWYQQTPGQGLQFLFEYFSETQRNKGNFPGRFSGRQFSNSRSEMNVSTLELGDSALYLCASSEGTGGGEQFFGPGTRLTVL.

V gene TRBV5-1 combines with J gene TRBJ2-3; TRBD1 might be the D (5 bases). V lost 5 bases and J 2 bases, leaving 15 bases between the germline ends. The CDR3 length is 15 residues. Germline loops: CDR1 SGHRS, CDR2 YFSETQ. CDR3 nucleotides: TGCGCCAGCAGTTGGGGCAGGTTAAACACAGATACGCAGTATTTT. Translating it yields CASSWGRLNTDTQYF.

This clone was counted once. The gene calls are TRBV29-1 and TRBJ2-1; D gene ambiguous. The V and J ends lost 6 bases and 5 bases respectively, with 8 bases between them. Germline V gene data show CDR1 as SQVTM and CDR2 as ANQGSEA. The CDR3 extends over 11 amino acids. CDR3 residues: CSVVENNEQFF. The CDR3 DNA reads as TGCAGCGTGGTGGAGAACAATGAGCAGTTCTTC.

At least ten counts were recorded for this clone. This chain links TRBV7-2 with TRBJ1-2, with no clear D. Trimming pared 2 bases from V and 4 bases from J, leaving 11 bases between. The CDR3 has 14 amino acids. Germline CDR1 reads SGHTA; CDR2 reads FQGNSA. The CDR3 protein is CASSLYLEVYGYTF. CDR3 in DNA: TGTGCCAGCAGCTTATACTTAGAGGTCTATGGCTACACCTTC.

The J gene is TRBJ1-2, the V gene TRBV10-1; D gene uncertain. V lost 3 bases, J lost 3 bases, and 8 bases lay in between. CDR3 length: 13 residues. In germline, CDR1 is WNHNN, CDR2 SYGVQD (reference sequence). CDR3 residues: CASSDSTDYGYTF. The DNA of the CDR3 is TGCGCCAGCAGTGACTCCACGGACTATGGCTACACCTTC.

The CDR3 region is CASSLGPNNEQFF. The CDR3 DNA follows: TGTGCCAGCAGCCTGGGCCCCAACAATGAGCAGTTCTTC. This chain connects TRBV7-2 to TRBJ2-1; unclear D gene. V lost 5 bases and J lost 5, with 10 bases in between. Per germline, CDR1 SGHTA and CDR2 FQGNSA. The length of the CDR3 is 13 residues.

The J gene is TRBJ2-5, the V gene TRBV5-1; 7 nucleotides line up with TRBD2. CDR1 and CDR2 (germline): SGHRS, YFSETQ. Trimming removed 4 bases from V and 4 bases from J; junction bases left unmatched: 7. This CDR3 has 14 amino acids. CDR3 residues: CASSPRTSRETQYF. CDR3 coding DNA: TGCGCCAGCAGCCCCCGGACTAGTCGAGAGACCCAGTACTTC. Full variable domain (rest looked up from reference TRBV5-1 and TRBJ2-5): KAGVTQTPRYLIKTRGQQVTLSCSPISGHRSVSWYQQTPGQGLQFLFEYFSETQRNKGNFPGRFSGRQFSNSRSEMNVSTLELGDSALYLCASSPRTSRETQYFGPGTRLLVL.

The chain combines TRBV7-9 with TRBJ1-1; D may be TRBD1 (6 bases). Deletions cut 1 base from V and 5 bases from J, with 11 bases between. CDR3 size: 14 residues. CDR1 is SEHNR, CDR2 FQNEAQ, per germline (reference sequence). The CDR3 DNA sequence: TGTGCCAGCAGCTTAGATGGGGGCCGTACTGAAGCTTTCTTT. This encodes CASSLDGGRTEAFF. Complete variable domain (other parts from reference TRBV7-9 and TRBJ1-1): DTGVSQNPRHKITKRGQNVTFRCDPISEHNRLYWYRQTLGQGPEFLTYFQNEAQLEKSRLLSDRFSAERPKGSFSTLEIQRTEQGDSAMYLCASSLDGGRTEAFFGQGTRLTVV.

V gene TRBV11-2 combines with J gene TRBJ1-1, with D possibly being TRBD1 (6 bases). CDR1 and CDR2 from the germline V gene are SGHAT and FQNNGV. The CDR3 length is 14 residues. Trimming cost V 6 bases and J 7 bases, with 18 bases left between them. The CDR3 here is CASRLAGDKIEAFF. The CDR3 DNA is TGTGCCAGCAGGCTGGCCGGGGACAAAATTGAAGCTTTCTTT.